This T cell receptor beta chain was sequenced in a study of persistence of HIV-infected CD4 T cells. Study-wide results and caveats: TCR oligoclonality correlated with proviral oligoclonality in the same sorted populations.

With regard to this clone: Its antigen is not identified.

The junction had 4 bases not matched to a gene; V was cut back by 6 bases and J by 4 bases. Germline CDR1 reads MNHEY; CDR2 reads SMNVEV (reference sequence). This CDR3 has 14 residues. Nonspecific anti-CD3/anti-CD28 bead stimulation represents the broad CD4+ T cell repertoire. Responding CD4+ T cells were sorted by upregulation of both CD40 ligand and CD69. Donors had CD4+ T cell counts above 400 cells/uL and were CMV-seropositive. The libraries were made with immunoSEQ version 4 in survey mode. The table came from immunoSEQ multiplex PCR; TCRdb's copy has only in-frame clones and leaves some out. The profile shows about 43,000 clones, more than 70% of them singletons.

The sample was CD4+ T cells sorted from PBMCs after roughly 18-hour stimulation, taken from a patient who received antiretroviral therapy. This rearrangement joins TRBV27 to TRBJ2-1; 9 nucleotides match TRBD1. This receptor was obtained from an adult man with HIV who was CMV-seropositive. The CDR3 region has the DNA TGTGCCAGCAGGAGACAGGGGGAGTACAATGAGCAGTTCTTC. Translated, it gives CASRRQGEYNEQFF.